This entry describes one T cell receptor (beta chain). Its cognate antigen is unknown. Germline V gene sequence: CDR1 SGHVS, CDR2 FNYEAQ. This CDR3 is built from 16 residues. V lost 0 bases, J lost 3 bases, and 12 bases lay in between. The authors ran a second PCR of about 6 to 11 cycles using a sample-barcoded 5' primer and a J-beta primer mix. Individual samples furnished no less than 2.5 million CDR3-containing paired-end reads apiece. MiXCR, applied by TCRdb to the 5' RACE reads, yields one record per CDR3 protein. Here the sample spans about 1.5 million distinct CDR3 sequences, less than 45% being singletons. The entry originates in a study of blood T cells in healthy people across ages. Study findings and constraints: The long-lived group displayed more naive CD4+ cells, plus higher diversity, than the aged donors did.

What was sequenced was blood. The TCR sequence derives from a woman aged 18-29 years in good health. This chain connects TRBV7-6 to TRBJ2-1, with D possibly being TRBD2 (5 bases). CDR3 loop: CASSLAGANLYNEQFF. Written as DNA, the CDR3 is TGTGCCAGCAGCTTAGCGGGAGCGAACCTCTACAATGAGCAGTTCTTC.